The 28 T cell receptor beta chains below all came from one sample that was sequenced in a study of T cells in localized non-small cell lung cancer. Method: immunoSEQ multiplex PCR; TCRdb's copy keeps in-frame clones and lacks some. The table has 30,000 to 40,000 clones, roughly 88% seen once. The input for sequencing was peripheral blood, taken before any cancer treatment. Receptor source: a man aged 35 to 69 with stage I lung adenocarcinoma.

The chain has TRBV5-6 and TRBJ2-1; TRBD1 matches at 9 bases. Trimming cost V 3 bases and J 4 bases; bases outside gene matches: 5. Germline CDR1 SGHDT, CDR2 YYEEEE. This CDR3 comprises 15 residues. The CDR3 loop reads CASSWGQGPYNEQFF. For the CDR3, the DNA is TGTGCCAGCAGCTGGGGACAGGGCCCTTACAATGAGCAGTTCTTC.

The J gene is TRBJ1-4, the V gene TRBV19; D perhaps matches TRBD1 (6 bases). V dropped 5 bases and J dropped 8 bases, with 21 bases sitting between them. This CDR3 has 16 amino acids. The germline V gene has CDR1 LNHDA and CDR2 SQIVND (reference sequence). CDR3 sequence: CASSSLSGSGEEKLFF. CDR3 coding DNA: TGTGCCAGTAGTTCCCTAAGCGGATCAGGGGAGGAAAAACTGTTTTTT.

This chain uses TRBV29-1 with TRBJ1-3; D not resolved. Germline V gene sequence: CDR1 SQVTM, CDR2 ANQGSEA. The CDR3 covers 13 residues. The V and J ends lost 7 bases and 1 base respectively, with 11 bases between them. As DNA, the CDR3 is TGCAGCGCCCAACCCTATTCTGGAAACACCATATATTTT. Translated, it gives CSAQPYSGNTIYF.

This rearrangement joins TRBV5-1 to TRBJ1-2; TRBD1 matches at 7 bases. The CDR3 runs to 13 residues. In germline, CDR1 is SGHRS, CDR2 YFSETQ. V lost 7 bases to trimming and J lost 8 bases; unmatched junction nucleotides: 11. CDR3 nucleotide sequence: TGCGCCAGCGACACGACAGGGCAAGGGGGCTACACCTTC. Protein: CASDTTGQGGYTF.

The gene calls are TRBV15 and TRBJ1-1; D unclear. Per the germline V gene, CDR1 is LNHNV and CDR2 is YYDKDF (reference sequence). The CDR3 sequence is 14 residues long. The ends were cut back, 4 bases at V and 1 base at J, with 10 bases in the middle. The DNA for the CDR3 is TGTGCCACCAGCAAAGGAGGTGGGAACACTGAAGCTTTCTTT. It encodes CATSKGGGNTEAFF.

The chain couples TRBV2 to TRBJ2-1; D is possibly TRBD2 (5 bases). Germline loops: CDR1 SNHLY, CDR2 FYNNEI. Trimming took 5 bases from V and 8 from J, leaving 16 bases between them. The length of the CDR3 is 14 residues. The CDR3 bases are TGTGCCAGCAGTCAGCCGCCCAGGAGGTATGAGCAGTTCTTC. Its translation is CASSQPPRRYEQFF. Full variable domain (remainder filled in from reference TRBV2 and TRBJ2-1): EPEVTQTPSHQVTQMGQEVILRCVPISNHLYFYWYRQILGQKVEFLVSFYNNEISEKSEIFDDQFSVERPDGSNFTLKIRSTKLEDSAMYFCASSQPPRRYEQFFGPGTRLTVL.

This clone was seen only a few times. This rearrangement joins TRBV4-1 to TRBJ2-7; TRBD1 or TRBD2 may be the D gene (5 bases each). Deletions cut 0 bases from V and 0 bases from J, with 9 bases between. From germline, CDR1 is MGHRA and CDR2 YSYEKL. The CDR3 runs 15 residues. CDR3 DNA: TGCGCCAGCAGCCAAGATCCAGGGAGCTCCTACGAGCAGTACTTC. Protein: CASSQDPGSSYEQYF.

This chain uses TRBV11-2 with TRBJ2-7, with 9 bases fitting TRBD2. CDR3 size: 15 residues. V shed 3 bases and J 3 bases; nucleotides not matched to a gene: 6. Germline V CDR1 and CDR2: SGHAT, FQNNGV. The CDR3 DNA follows: TGTGCCAGCAGCTTGGAGCGGGGGGCCCACTACGAGCAGTACTTC. It specifies CASSLERGAHYEQYF.

The chain recombines TRBV27 with TRBJ1-4; 8 bases are shared with TRBD1. Germline loops: CDR1 MNHEY, CDR2 SMNVEV (reference sequence). Trimming at V came to 2 bases and at J to 5 bases, leaving 13 bases not matched to a gene. The CDR3 is 18 amino acids. CDR3 protein: CASSLSGTGYRRNEKLFF. The CDR3 DNA is TGTGCCAGCAGTTTAAGCGGGACAGGCTACCGCCGGAATGAAAAACTGTTTTTT.

The V gene is TRBV5-1, the J gene TRBJ1-5, with TRBD1 as a possible D gene (5 bases). Germline CDR1 is SGHRS and CDR2 is YFSETQ. Trimming cost V 4 bases and J 4 bases, with 9 bases left between them. This CDR3 is 13 amino acids long. This CDR3 is CASSPGPNQPQHF. CDR3 nucleotide sequence: TGCGCCAGCAGCCCGGGGCCTAATCAGCCCCAGCATTTT. Full variable domain (missing parts from reference TRBV5-1 and TRBJ1-5): KAGVTQTPRYLIKTRGQQVTLSCSPISGHRSVSWYQQTPGQGLQFLFEYFSETQRNKGNFPGRFSGRQFSNSRSEMNVSTLELGDSALYLCASSPGPNQPQHFGDGTRLSIL.

The chain joins TRBV21-1 to TRBJ2-6. TRBV21-1 is noted as a pseudogene. The CDR3 length is 18 residues. CDR3 protein: CASTHYRTANSGANVLTF. In DNA, the CDR3 is TGTGCCAGCACACATTATAGAACAGCGAACTCTGGGGCCAACGTCCTGACTTTC.

This chain joins TRBV5-1 and TRBJ2-1; TRBD2 is a possible D gene (6 bases). Germline V CDR1 and CDR2: SGHRS, YFSETQ. The V end lost 4 bases, the J end lost 2 bases, and 13 bases lay between the germline ends. The CDR3 consists of 15 residues. Written as DNA, the CDR3 is TGCGCCAGCAGCCGGGAGCCAGGAGCCTACAATGAGCAGTTCTTC. Translation: CASSREPGAYNEQFF.

With regard to this clone: The junction departs from germline at one end; a sequencing error may be responsible. This chain links TRBV6-5 with TRBJ1-6; D may be TRBD1 (6 bases). Looked up from germline, CDR1 is MNHEY and CDR2 is SVGAGI. The CDR3 sequence is 14 residues long. CDR3 in amino acids: CASSATGYDSPLHF. CDR3 DNA sequence: TGTGCCAGCAGCGCGACAGGATATGATTCACCTCTCCACTTT.

The chain links TRBV7-6 to TRBJ2-7, with a tentative D call TRBD1 (6 bases). The CDR3 totals 12 residues. V was clipped by 1 base and J by 6 bases, with 7 bases between them. Per the germline V gene, CDR1 is SGHVS and CDR2 is FNYEAQ. CDR3 in amino acids: CASSLDRAEQYF. The CDR3 DNA follows: TGTGCCAGCAGCTTAGACAGGGCCGAGCAGTACTTC. The full variable domain, completed using reference TRBV7-6 and TRBJ2-7, is GAGVSQSPRYKVTKRGQDVALRCDPISGHVSLYWYRQALGQGPEFLTYFNYEAQQDKSGLPNDRFSAERPEGSISTLTIQRTEQRDSAMYRCASSLDRAEQYFGPGTRLTVT.

This chain uses TRBV27 with TRBJ1-2; a weak D match, TRBD1 (5 bases). CDR3 length equals 16 residues. V was cut by 2 bases and J by 8 bases, with 21 bases left in between. The germline CDR1 and CDR2 sequences are MNHEY and SMNVEV (reference sequence). Here the CDR3 reads CASSLSAYRFGHGYTF. The CDR3, as DNA: TGTGCCAGCAGTTTAAGCGCATACAGGTTTGGGCACGGCTACACCTTC.

This chain connects TRBV5-1 to TRBJ2-7, with TRBD2 matching 9 bases. The trim removed 0 bases at V and 2 bases at J, leaving 6 bases unmatched. CDR3 length: 16 amino acids. Per the germline V gene, CDR1 is SGHRS and CDR2 is YFSETQ. CDR3 loop: CASSLAAGGAAYEQYF. As DNA, the CDR3 is TGCGCCAGCAGCTTGGCCGCGGGGGGGGCGGCCTACGAGCAGTACTTC.

V and J are TRBV30 and TRBJ1-1, with 7 nucleotides matching TRBD1. Trimming removed 4 bases from V and 8 bases from J; junction bases left unmatched: 7. The germline gives CDR1 GTSNPN, CDR2 SVGIG (reference sequence). The CDR3 sequence is 12 residues long. CDR3 protein: CAWIVGGAEAFF. The CDR3 coding sequence is TGTGCCTGGATAGTAGGGGGCGCGGAAGCTTTCTTT.

This clone came up once. The CDR3 here is CASSDTGTVSNEQFF. CDR3 DNA sequence: TGTGCCAGCAGCGATACCGGGACAGTTAGCAATGAGCAGTTCTTC. The chain links TRBV9 to TRBJ2-1, with TRBD1 matching over 7 bases. J gave up 6 bases and V 3 bases, and 9 bases lay outside the gene matches. The CDR3 extends over 15 amino acids. The germline gives CDR1 SGDLS, CDR2 YYNGEE.

V gene TRBV6-5 combines with J gene TRBJ1-3; no reliable D call. Germline assignment: CDR1 MNHEY and CDR2 SVGAGI. Deletions cut 7 bases from V and 0 bases from J, with 13 bases between. The CDR3 is 15 residues long. The CDR3 reads CASTPTVGSGNTIYF. Written as DNA, the CDR3 is TGTGCCAGCACCCCCACGGTGGGCTCTGGAAACACCATATATTTT.

The rearrangement joins TRBV27 to TRBJ2-5, with unresolved D. Germline V gives CDR1 MNHEY, CDR2 SMNVEV (reference sequence). The CDR3 is 12 residues long. V lost 7 bases to trimming and J lost 4 bases, with 10 bases between them. The CDR3 protein is CASILRIETQYF. As DNA, the CDR3 is TGTGCCAGCATTCTGAGAATAGAGACCCAGTACTTC.

The chain joins TRBV5-5 to TRBJ1-1, with 8 bases matching TRBD1. The junction had 12 bases not matched to a gene; V was cut back by 3 bases and J by 5 bases. This CDR3 region has 16 residues. Germline V gene lookup returns CDR1 SGHKS and CDR2 YYEKEE (reference sequence). CDR3 in DNA: TGTGCCAGCAGCTCGGTCAGGGGGCAAGGAGGAACTGAAGCTTTCTTT. This encodes CASSSVRGQGGTEAFF.

This chain joins TRBV15 and TRBJ2-3; D gene unclear. V was clipped by 5 bases and J by 4 bases, with 10 bases between them. This CDR3 has 13 residues. Germline V gives CDR1 LNHNV, CDR2 YYDKDF (reference sequence). Written as DNA, the CDR3 is TGTGCCACCAGCCTTAGCCCCCCAGATACGCAGTATTTT. Encoded protein: CATSLSPPDTQYF.

This chain joins TRBV9 and TRBJ1-1, with D perhaps matching TRBD1 (6 bases). This CDR3 has 14 amino acids. CDR1 SGDLS and CDR2 YYNGEE come from the germline V gene. Between the trimmed V and J ends, which lost 4 bases and 6 bases, there was a span of 16 bases. As DNA, the CDR3 is TGTGCCAGCAGCTCGGCAAAGGGGGGCCCTGAAGCTTTCTTT. As protein: CASSSAKGGPEAFF.

The rearrangement uses TRBV5-4 and TRBJ2-2, with unresolved D. With 7 bases removed from V and 2 bases from J, the gap between germline ends came to 12 bases. Germline V gene data show CDR1 as SGHNT and CDR2 as YYREEE (reference sequence). The CDR3 has 14 amino acids. DNA for the CDR3: TGTGCCAGCGGGGAATCAGGAAACACCGGGGAGCTGTTTTTT. Protein sequence: CASGESGNTGELFF.

The chain links TRBV10-3 to TRBJ1-1; D is uncertain. Germline V gives CDR1 ENHRY, CDR2 SYGVKD. The germline V and J ends were trimmed by 4 bases and 5 bases, with 14 bases remaining between them. This CDR3 spans 14 amino acids. CDR3 nucleotides: TGTGCCATCAGTGGGAAGTCAGGAGGGACTGAAGCTTTCTTT. Protein product: CAISGKSGGTEAFF.

The rearrangement uses TRBV5-1 and TRBJ2-7; D remains unclear. The germline V gene encodes CDR1 SGHRS and CDR2 YFSETQ. V lost 0 bases and J 3 bases, leaving 7 bases between the germline ends. This CDR3 has 13 amino acids. CDR3 region: CASSLGQIYEQYF. The CDR3, as DNA: TGCGCCAGCAGCTTGGGCCAAATCTACGAGCAGTACTTC.

Only a few counts were recorded for this clone. The V gene is TRBV30, the J gene TRBJ1-2; unclear D gene. Germline-derived CDR1 and CDR2 are GTSNPN and SVGIG (reference sequence). The CDR3 has 12 amino acids. V gave up 0 bases and J gave up 8 bases, with 10 bases separating them. The CDR3, as DNA: TGTGCCTGGAGTGTCCGGGGAGGGGGCTACACCTTC. This gives the protein CAWSVRGGGYTF.

This rearrangement joins TRBV7-8 to TRBJ2-5; 8 bases fit TRBD1. The CDR3 extends over 14 amino acids. The germline V gene encodes CDR1 SGHVS and CDR2 FQNEAQ. V was clipped by 4 bases and J by 5 bases; unmatched bases: 6. The chain's CDR3 is CASSYDRGWETQYF. CDR3 DNA sequence: TGTGCCAGCAGCTATGACAGGGGCTGGGAGACCCAGTACTTC.